This T cell receptor beta chain was documented in a study of blood T cell repertoires in COVID-19. The overall study: Whether acute or convalescent, the COVID-19 samples came from the United States, Italy and Spain. Sample material is recorded as cDNA or gDNA derived from T cells, B-cell-depleted T cells, or PBMCs.

In the case of this clone: Different DNA sequences within this sample yield the same CDR3.

This CDR3 is built from 14 residues. V gave up 4 bases and J gave up 3 bases, with 12 bases separating them. The germline V gene encodes CDR1 ENHRY and CDR2 SYGVKD. In the original workflow: Nucleated cell counts were estimated from reference gene primer amplification. Assay: immunoSEQ multiplex PCR; the TCRdb copy retains only in-frame clones and omits some. That table is the source of V, J and clone size, and D and trimming were worked out from the DNA. The sample includes a few hundred thousand clones, about four fifths of them seen just once. The receptor was derived from a woman aged 18-30 years with acute or convalescent COVID-19. The gene calls are TRBV10-3 and TRBJ2-5, with D perhaps TRBD1 (8 bases). The sample was peripheral blood. DNA of the CDR3: TGTGCCATCAGTGGACAGGGGAGGGAAGAGACCCAGTACTTC. Protein product: CAISGQGREETQYF.